This T cell receptor (beta chain) came from a study of tumor-infiltrating lymphocytes in primary liver carcinoma. Study-level information: With diameters of roughly 4.2 to 10 cm, tumors were stage T1-T3 N0M0. Roughly 3.5 to 7.13 million productive TCRbeta reads were obtained per sample, with similar numbers across tissue types. The study, taken as a whole, reports: Tumor tissue displayed a significantly greater top-250-clone fraction than blood (p = 0.039).

This CDR3 is 13 amino acids long. Germline-derived CDR1 and CDR2 are SGHAT and FQNNGV. Co-extraction of both nucleic acids (RNA and DNA) used about 19-33 mg of unsorted bulk tissue. Making TCR beta cDNA involved approximately 0.5 ug total RNA and a constant-region primer. Sequencing libraries for TCR beta derived from three nested multiplex PCR rounds that used slightly modified ARM-PCR. Both of the initial two PCR rounds ran for around 9 cycles and employed TRBV1-TRBV30 forward primers alongside a C-beta reverse primer. TCRdb redid the calling of the multiplex PCR reads with MiXCR, one entry per CDR3 protein. Of tens of thousands of distinct CDR3 sequences in the sample, about 75% are singletons; the top ten hold roughly 28%. As for this clonotype: Its specificity is not known. This likely comes from a read error, as the CDR3 has no conserved phenylalanine or tryptophan at its end.

J is TRBJ1-1 and V is TRBV11-2; D not resolved. What was sequenced was tumor-adjacent normal liver tissue. This TCR was sampled from a man between 40 and 49 years old with primary liver carcinoma and hepatitis B virus infection. CDR3: CASSLVDNTEAFN. In nucleotides, the CDR3 is TGTGCTAGCAGCTTAGTAGATAACACTGAAGCTTTCAAT.